The 21 T cell receptor beta chains below were found in one sample sequenced in a study of shared clonotypes between healthy human individuals. The repertoire was sequenced with immunoSEQ multiplex PCR; TCRdb's copy has only in-frame clones and lacks some. The sample has approximately 980,000 clones, approximately 80% seen once. Specimen: memory CD4+ T cells sorted from blood. This sample's subset: CD45RA-negative fraction. Receptor source: a man between 18 and 29 years old in good health.

With respect to this clone: The identical CDR3 is also encoded by other nucleotide sequences in the sample. This chain connects TRBV6-1 to TRBJ2-7; 8 nucleotides align to TRBD2. CDR3 length: 13 residues. The J segment lost 3 bases and the V segment lost 6 bases, leaving 4 bases of the junction unmatched. Germline V lookup: CDR1 MNHNS, CDR2 SASEGT. The CDR3 protein is CASRAGGGYEQYF. CDR3 bases: TGTGCCAGCAGGGCGGGGGGAGGCTACGAGCAGTACTTC.

The chain has TRBV6-1 and TRBJ2-3; no clear D gene. Germline lookup yields CDR1 MNHNS and CDR2 SASEGT. This CDR3 comprises 14 residues. V lost 2 bases and J 2 bases, leaving 8 bases between the germline ends. The CDR3 DNA reads TGTGCCAGCAGTGAATTGAGATCCACAGATACGCAGTATTTT. Translated: CASSELRSTDTQYF.

As to this clone: The same CDR3 arises from other DNA sequences in this sample as well. The rearrangement links TRBV5-1 to TRBJ1-1; D is uncertain. The CDR3 totals 13 residues. CDR1 and CDR2 from the germline V gene are SGHRS and YFSETQ. Trimming shortened V by 2 bases and J by 2 bases, and 7 bases separated the two germline ends. DNA for the CDR3: TGCGCCAGCAGCTTTTCAGCTAACACTGAAGCTTTCTTT. It yields the protein CASSFSANTEAFF.

This clone came up once. The chain is built from TRBV6-1 and TRBJ1-1, with D perhaps matching TRBD1 (5 bases). Deletions cut 6 bases from V and 5 bases from J, with 19 bases between. The germline V gene has CDR1 MNHNS and CDR2 SASEGT. This CDR3 contains 15 residues. The CDR3 region is CASRGVEGGTTEAFF. CDR3 DNA sequence: TGTGCCAGCAGGGGGGTAGAGGGAGGGACGACTGAAGCTTTCTTT.

V usage is TRBV5-4 and J usage is TRBJ2-3; 12 bases align to TRBD2. J lost 6 bases, V lost 4 bases, and 9 bases had no gene match. CDR3 length equals 16 residues. In germline, CDR1 is SGHNT, CDR2 YYREEE (reference sequence). The CDR3 nucleotides are TGTGCCAGCAGCCCGGCACTAGCGGGAGGTGAGGATACGCAGTATTTT. Its protein is CASSPALAGGEDTQYF.

This clone was found once. The V and J genes are TRBV5-6 and TRBJ2-5; the D gene is possibly TRBD2 (5 bases). Germline loops: CDR1 SGHDT, CDR2 YYEEEE. V lost 0 bases and J lost 1, with 10 bases in between. This CDR3 region has 15 residues. The CDR3 here is CASSLAGISQETQYF. DNA of the CDR3: TGTGCCAGCAGCTTGGCGGGAATTAGCCAAGAGACCCAGTACTTC.

The rearrangement links TRBV6-1 to TRBJ2-1; 14 bases line up with TRBD2. The CDR3 is 15 amino acids. Germline V gives CDR1 MNHNS, CDR2 SASEGT. Trimming took 6 bases from V and 10 from J; bases not matched to a gene: 8. In DNA, the CDR3 is TGTGCCAGCAGAGGACTAGCGGGAGGCCAGGGGGAGCAGTTCTTC. Its translation: CASRGLAGGQGEQFF.

The V gene is TRBV19, the J gene TRBJ2-7; D may be TRBD1 (5 bases). The V gene lost 6 bases and the J gene lost 1 base, with 10 bases spanning the gap. Germline V CDR1 and CDR2: LNHDA, SQIVND (reference sequence). The CDR3 consists of 13 residues. This CDR3 reads CASRVQGSYEQYF. The CDR3 bases are TGTGCCAGTAGGGTCCAGGGATCCTACGAGCAGTACTTC. Complete variable domain (other parts from reference TRBV19 and TRBJ2-7): DGGITQSPKYLFRKEGQNVTLSCEQNLNHDAMYWYRQDPGQGLRLIYYSQIVNDFQKGDIAEGYSVSREKKESFPLTVTSAQKNPTAFYLCASRVQGSYEQYFGPGTRLTVT.

The V call is TRBV6-5, the J call TRBJ2-5; D might be TRBD1 (5 bases). Germline V gene sequence: CDR1 MNHEY, CDR2 SVGAGI. The CDR3 contains 14 residues. V was pared by 7 bases and J by 1 base, with 13 bases between. The CDR3 loop is CASTPSGAQETQYF. The CDR3 DNA reads as TGTGCCAGCACCCCTTCTGGGGCCCAAGAGACCCAGTACTTC.

The chain employs TRBV6-5 and TRBJ2-7; 7 nucleotides match TRBD2. The CDR3 sequence is 14 residues long. Germline CDR1 MNHEY, CDR2 SVGAGI. V dropped 2 bases and J dropped 6; count of bases not matched to a gene: 7. For the CDR3, the DNA is TGTGCCAGCAGTTACCCCGGGACTAATGCCGAGCAGTACTTC. It encodes CASSYPGTNAEQYF.

This clone has more than one count but fewer than ten. The same CDR3 also results from other DNA sequences found in this sample. Here the CDR3 reads CSVTKVANTEAFF. The CDR3 bases are TGCAGCGTTACCAAGGTCGCGAACACTGAAGCTTTCTTT. The genes are TRBV29-1 and TRBJ1-1; D ambiguous. CDR1 SQVTM and CDR2 ANQGSEA come from the germline V gene. V was cut by 5 bases and J by 1 base, with 11 bases left in between. There are 13 residues in the CDR3.

The chain combines TRBV29-1 with TRBJ1-2, with 7 bases matching TRBD1. The germline gives CDR1 SQVTM, CDR2 ANQGSEA. V shed 7 bases, J shed 7 bases, and the junction held 12 bases outside the gene matches. The CDR3 covers 13 residues. In DNA, the CDR3 is TGCAGCGGCGATGCGGGACAGCCCACTGGCTACACCTTC. Amino acid sequence: CSGDAGQPTGYTF.

This clone was observed once. The chain carries TRBV18 and TRBJ1-3; D is uncertain. Germline V lookup: CDR1 KGHSH, CDR2 LQKENI. Trimming stripped 4 bases from V and 7 bases from J, with 11 bases between. This CDR3 contains 13 residues. The CDR3 nucleotides are TGTGCCAGCTCACGACCCACGGAGAACACCATATATTTT. Translating gives CASSRPTENTIYF.

This chain connects TRBV18 to TRBJ1-6; D uncertain. The V gene's germline CDR1 is KGHSH and CDR2 LQKENI. The CDR3 is made up of 17 amino acids. V was pared by 3 bases and J by 10 bases, with 22 bases between. CDR3: CASSPEMVGYGRSPLHF. The CDR3, as DNA: TGTGCCAGCTCACCGGAGATGGTCGGCTATGGGAGATCACCCCTCCACTTT.

This sequence joins TRBV2 and TRBJ2-7; D unclear. The germline V and J ends were trimmed by 6 bases and 5 bases, with 17 bases remaining between them. The CDR3 totals 14 residues. CDR1 and CDR2 from the germline V gene are SNHLY and FYNNEI. CDR3 in amino acids: CASRKGLAGDEQYF. The CDR3 DNA reads as TGTGCCAGCAGAAAAGGGCTTGCCGGAGACGAGCAGTACTTC.

The rearrangement uses TRBV7-9 and TRBJ2-1, with D unclear. The germline CDR1 and CDR2 sequences are SEHNR and FQNEAQ (reference sequence). The CDR3 is 14 amino acids. V gave up 2 bases and J gave up 15 bases, with 20 bases separating them. CDR3 in DNA: TGTGCCAGCAGCTTAATGAGAGGTAAAGGAGCCCCGTTCTTC. It codes for CASSLMRGKGAPFF. The variable domain in full, completed from reference TRBV7-9 and TRBJ2-1, reads DTGVSQNPRHKITKRGQNVTFRCDPISEHNRLYWYRQTLGQGPEFLTYFQNEAQLEKSRLLSDRFSAERPKGSFSTLEIQRTEQGDSAMYLCASSLMRGKGAPFFGPGTRLTVL.

The genes are TRBV10-2 and TRBJ2-2; 10 nucleotides agree with TRBD2. The CDR3 is 16 amino acids. Germline CDR1 is WSHSY and CDR2 is SAAADI. V lost 7 bases and J lost 2; bases outside the gene matches: 7. This CDR3 reads CASILTSGVNTGELFF. In nucleotides, the CDR3 is TGCGCCAGCATATTAACTAGCGGGGTAAACACCGGGGAGCTGTTTTTT.

J is TRBJ2-2 and V is TRBV19, with D possibly being TRBD1 (6 bases). This CDR3 has 13 amino acids. Trimming removed 10 bases from V and 4 bases from J, with 13 bases in between. The germline gives CDR1 LNHDA, CDR2 SQIVND (reference sequence). DNA of the CDR3: TGTGCCACCTCCGCAGGGGCCACCGGGGAGCTGTTTTTT. Its protein is CATSAGATGELFF. Full variable domain (remainder filled in from reference TRBV19 and TRBJ2-2): DGGITQSPKYLFRKEGQNVTLSCEQNLNHDAMYWYRQDPGQGLRLIYYSQIVNDFQKGDIAEGYSVSREKKESFPLTVTSAQKNPTAFYLCATSAGATGELFFGEGSRLTVL.

The V gene is TRBV27, the J gene TRBJ2-7; no clear D gene. Trimming took off 6 bases at V and 6 bases at J, with 15 bases between the two ends. The CDR3 covers 13 residues. Germline V gene sequence: CDR1 MNHEY, CDR2 SMNVEV (reference sequence). DNA of the CDR3: TGTGCCAGCAGCCCAGGCCCTTTTGGCGAGCAGTACTTC. This encodes CASSPGPFGEQYF.

The rearrangement joins TRBV18 to TRBJ2-1; 9 bases line up with TRBD2. The germline CDR1 and CDR2 sequences are KGHSH and LQKENI. This CDR3 has 16 residues. The V and J ends lost 3 bases and 3 bases, in that order; junction bases with no gene match: 6. The CDR3 region is CASSPRVAGDYNEQFF. The CDR3 DNA reads as TGTGCCAGCTCACCCCGAGTAGCGGGGGACTACAATGAGCAGTTCTTC.

The chain couples TRBV2 to TRBJ2-3, with 7 bases aligning to TRBD1. V was clipped by 7 bases and J by 4 bases; unmatched bases: 8. The CDR3 is 14 amino acids. In germline, CDR1 is SNHLY, CDR2 FYNNEI. CDR3 in amino acids: CASTPDRSADTQYF. CDR3 DNA sequence: TGTGCCAGCACCCCGGACAGGTCTGCAGATACGCAGTATTTT.